This TCR beta chain was obtained from a study of blood T cell repertoires in COVID-19. Background on the study: Samples of COVID-19 (acute and convalescent) were obtained from the United States, Italy and Spain. PBMCs, B-cell-depleted T cells, or T cells provided the cDNA or gDNA that made up the material.

As originally analysed: Amplification from reference gene primers served as the basis for estimated nucleated cell counts. Sequenced by immunoSEQ multiplex PCR; TCRdb stores in-frame clones only, minus some. V, J and clone size reflect that table, while D and trimming were determined from the DNA. The table lists about 290,000 clones, around 90% of them singletons. CDR1 is SGDLS and CDR2 is YYNGEE in the germline V gene. The CDR3 totals 13 residues. Trimming shortened V by 1 base and J by 4 bases, and 8 bases separated the two germline ends. The clonotype was recovered from a middle-aged woman who had recovered from COVID-19. Sequenced input: peripheral blood. V usage is TRBV9 and J usage is TRBJ1-2; a possible D gene is TRBD1 (5 bases). CDR3 sequence (DNA): TGTGCCAGCAGCGTACAGGGCGGCTATGGCTACACCTTC. Residues: CASSVQGGYGYTF.